The 23 T cell receptor beta chains presented below share a single source sample, sequenced in a study of CD8+CD57+ T cells in acquired aplastic anemia. Genomic DNA served as template for TCR beta VDJ and CDR3 profiling. MiXCR, run by TCRdb on the reads, gives a single entry per CDR3 protein. This table holds around 180,000 distinct CDR3 sequences, less than 60% found once. CD8+CD57+ cell expansion had been shown by flow cytometry in patients chosen for sequencing. The sample was sorted CD4+, CD8+, or CD8+CD57+ T cells (not recorded which) from PBMCs. These receptor sequences come from a human donor with aplastic anemia.

This rearrangement joins TRBV6-1 to TRBJ2-5; the D call may be TRBD1 or TRBD2 (5 bases each). Trimming took 6 bases from V and 2 from J, leaving 19 bases between them. This CDR3 is 16 amino acids long. In germline, CDR1 is MNHNS, CDR2 SASEGT. CDR3 region: CASRGRAGITQETQYF. CDR3 sequence (DNA): TGTGCCAGCAGGGGACGTGCAGGGATCACTCAAGAGACCCAGTACTTC.

This clonotype was counted many times. The chain has TRBV29-1 and TRBJ1-2; D is undetermined. V shed 4 bases and J shed 4 bases, with 13 bases lying between them. This CDR3 is built from 13 residues. Germline assignment: CDR1 SQVTM and CDR2 ANQGSEA. The CDR3 reads CSVAPGSGYGYTF. The CDR3, as DNA: TGCAGCGTTGCCCCGGGTAGCGGCTATGGCTACACCTTC.

Comments on this clonotype: The junction does not match germline at one end; this may be a read error. The rearrangement uses TRBV7-2 and TRBJ1-4; D gene ambiguous. Germline loops: CDR1 SGHTA, CDR2 FQGNSA. CDR3 length: 11 residues. CDR3 DNA sequence: TGTGCCAGCAGTTTAAATGAAAGACTGTTTTTT. This translates into CASSLNERLFF.

The chain combines TRBV20-1 with TRBJ1-2; D gene uncertain. The CDR3 contains 14 residues. V lost 5 bases to trimming and J lost 1 base, with 14 bases between them. CDR1 and CDR2 (germline): DFQATT, SNEGSKA (reference sequence). The CDR3 DNA sequence: TGCAGTGCTGACGGTCGGAACATTAACTATGGCTACACCTTC. It translates to CSADGRNINYGYTF.

This sequence joins TRBV11-1 and TRBJ2-7; the match to TRBD2 covers 10 bases. Per germline, CDR1 SGHAT and CDR2 FQDESV (reference sequence). The ends lost 0 bases at V and 0 bases at J; junction bases unmatched: 8. The CDR3 is 18 residues long. The CDR3 region has the DNA TGTGCCAGCAGCTTAGCGCTCGATTCTAGCGGGAGCTCCTACGAGCAGTACTTC. Its protein product is CASSLALDSSGSSYEQYF.

This clonotype was recorded many times. This sequence joins TRBV3-1 and TRBJ2-7; the D is unclear. The length of the CDR3 is 12 residues. Trimming removed 3 bases at V and 0 bases at J, with 3 bases between. The germline V gene encodes CDR1 LGHDT and CDR2 YNNKEL (reference sequence). CDR3 sequence reads: CASSQSSYEQYF. The DNA of the CDR3 is TGTGCCAGCAGCCAGAGCTCCTACGAGCAGTACTTC.

This clonotype was recorded only once. Germline and junction disagree at one end, which may indicate a read error. This chain joins TRBV10-3 and TRBJ2-7; 10 positions match TRBD1. Per germline, CDR1 ENHRY and CDR2 SYGVKD. The CDR3 extends over 17 amino acids. CDR3 sequence: CATSDRAPGQGSYEQYF. The DNA for the CDR3 is TGTGCCACCAGTGATCGCGCCCCGGGACAGGGGTCCTACGAGCAGTACTTC.

V gene TRBV19 combines with J gene TRBJ1-5; D call uncertain. There are 14 residues in the CDR3. In germline, CDR1 is LNHDA, CDR2 SQIVND (reference sequence). The CDR3 sequence: CATRGRDRNQPQHF. CDR3 coding DNA: TGTGCGACACGGGGTAGGGATCGCAATCAGCCCCAGCATTTT.

The rearrangement links TRBV7-2 to TRBJ2-5, with 9 bases aligning to TRBD1. The V gene's germline CDR1 is SGHTA and CDR2 FQGNSA. V was pared by 5 bases and J by 5 bases, with 3 bases of the junction left unmatched. CDR3 length: 13 residues. DNA of the CDR3: TGTGCCAGCAGCCCCGGGACAGGGGAGACCCAGTACTTC. Translated: CASSPGTGETQYF.

This clonotype was picked up a small number of times. J is TRBJ2-7 and V is TRBV30; D might be TRBD1 (5 bases). V lost 0 bases, J lost 4 bases, and 10 bases lay in between. Germline V gene data show CDR1 as GTSNPN and CDR2 as SVGIG (reference sequence). This CDR3 spans 13 amino acids. CDR3 coding DNA: TGTGCCTGGAGTGTACAGGAAAGGTACGAGCAGTACTTC. This codes for CAWSVQERYEQYF.

This clonotype has a count of ten or more. Compared with germline, one end of the junction differs, possibly owing to a read error. The chain recombines TRBV12-3 or TRBV12-4 with TRBJ2-3, with D perhaps matching TRBD2 (5 bases). CDR3 length: 13 residues. CDR3 protein: CASSLEGGDTQYF. CDR3 nucleotide sequence: TGTGCCAGCAGCTTAGAGGGCGGGGATACGCAGTATTTT.

To note about this clonotype: With a much larger clone just one base away, this may be a read error. J is TRBJ1-1 and V is TRBV11-2; D unclear. The V end was cut by 8 bases, the J end by 1 base, with 17 bases between. Germline CDR1 and CDR2: SGHAT and FQNNGV. The CDR3 length is 15 residues. In DNA form, the CDR3 reads TGTGCCAGCGGCATCATGGGCAGGCGGAACACTGAAGCTTTCTTT. It translates to CASGIMGRRNTEAFF.

The J gene is TRBJ2-7, the V gene TRBV5-1, with 10 bases fitting TRBD1. In germline, CDR1 is SGHRS, CDR2 YFSETQ. The junction had 3 bases not matched to a gene; V was cut back by 0 bases and J by 3 bases. The CDR3 consists of 15 residues. The chain's CDR3 is CASSLGTGGGYEQYF. CDR3 DNA: TGCGCCAGCAGCTTGGGGACAGGGGGTGGCTACGAGCAGTACTTC.

The genes are TRBV7-2 and TRBJ2-7, with 10 bases lining up with TRBD1. In germline, CDR1 is SGHTA, CDR2 FQGNSA. With V trimmed by 3 bases and J by 2 bases, 4 bases remained unmatched. This CDR3 has 15 residues. The CDR3, as DNA: TGTGCCAGCAGCTTTGGACAGGGGGAGACCTACGAGCAGTACTTC. Translation: CASSFGQGETYEQYF.

The chain employs TRBV30 and TRBJ2-7, with TRBD1 matching over 9 bases. Germline loops: CDR1 GTSNPN, CDR2 SVGIG (reference sequence). CDR3 length equals 14 residues. The junction had 7 bases not matched to a gene; V was cut back by 4 bases and J by 3 bases. The CDR3 loop is CAWTAGQGIYEQYF. The CDR3 DNA follows: TGTGCCTGGACCGCGGGACAGGGTATCTACGAGCAGTACTTC.

This sequence joins TRBV11-2 and TRBJ2-7; 7 nucleotides match TRBD1. Germline CDR1 SGHAT, CDR2 FQNNGV. The CDR3 has 18 amino acids. The ends lost 0 bases at V and 2 bases at J; junction bases unmatched: 13. The CDR3, as DNA: TGTGCCAGCAGCTTAGAAACCGCCTCCGGGACAGCAACCTACGAGCAGTACTTC. Amino acids: CASSLETASGTATYEQYF.

The rearrangement links TRBV11-2 to TRBJ1-4; 9 nucleotides agree with TRBD1. The J segment lost 7 bases and the V segment lost 5 bases, leaving 8 bases of the junction unmatched. Germline V gene data show CDR1 as SGHAT and CDR2 as FQNNGV. This CDR3 is 15 amino acids long. CDR3 protein: CASSHWDRVVEKLFF. The CDR3 DNA sequence: TGTGCCAGCAGCCACTGGGACAGGGTGGTTGAAAAACTGTTTTTT.

The sample holds many counts of this clonotype. The gene calls are TRBV24-1 and TRBJ2-4, with 11 positions matching TRBD1. The CDR3 runs 16 residues. Trimming cost V 5 bases and J 3 bases; bases outside gene matches: 5. Germline V lookup: CDR1 KGHDR, CDR2 SFDVKD. CDR3 DNA: TGTGCCACCAGTGGACCGGACAGGGGGCACAAAAACATTCAGTACTTC. It is translated as CATSGPDRGHKNIQYF.

The rearrangement joins TRBV29-1 to TRBJ2-1; unclear D gene. The V end lost 1 base, the J end lost 0 bases, and 13 bases lay between the germline ends. CDR3 length: 16 amino acids. Germline V lookup: CDR1 SQVTM, CDR2 ANQGSEA. CDR3 bases: TGCAGCGTTGAAGTCCCGGACGGGTCCTCCTACAATGAGCAGTTCTTC. It translates to CSVEVPDGSSYNEQFF.

This clonotype was observed a few times. V usage is TRBV2 and J usage is TRBJ1-5; D gene uncertain. CDR1 SNHLY and CDR2 FYNNEI come from the germline V gene. CDR3 length: 15 residues. V was clipped by 1 base and J by 0 bases, with 7 bases between them. CDR3 sequence: CASSEEGGSNQPQHF. CDR3 nucleotides: TGTGCCAGCAGTGAAGAGGGAGGTAGCAATCAGCCCCAGCATTTT.

This clonotype was observed at least ten times. The V and J genes are TRBV6-5 and TRBJ2-3, with D possibly TRBD2 on 5 matching bases. V was clipped by 8 bases and J by 2 bases, with 14 bases between them. Germline-derived CDR1 and CDR2 are MNHEY and SVGAGI. This CDR3 spans 14 amino acids. The CDR3 protein is CASRSTRVTDTQYF. CDR3 DNA sequence: TGTGCCAGCCGTTCTACGAGGGTCACAGATACGCAGTATTTT.

The rearrangement uses TRBV25-1 and TRBJ2-1; 7 bases map to TRBD1. This CDR3 is 13 amino acids long. Germline assignment: CDR1 MGHDK and CDR2 SYGVNS. After removal of 4 bases from V and 8 bases from J, the junction contained 5 bases not matched to a gene. Written as DNA, the CDR3 is TGTGCCAGCAGTGCGACAGGGTGGGATGAGCAGTTCTTC. Translated, it gives CASSATGWDEQFF.

This clonotype came up many times. The V and J genes are TRBV12-3 or TRBV12-4 and TRBJ2-3; 10 positions agree with TRBD2. V lost 3 bases and J lost 6; bases outside the gene matches: 3. The CDR3 contains 14 residues. The CDR3 DNA follows: TGTGCCAGCAGTTTCGTACTAGCGGGGGATACGCAGTATTTT. This encodes CASSFVLAGDTQYF.